The source of this T cell receptor (beta chain) is a study of human T cells and chemical hapten exposure. This clonotype was detected many times. TCRdb re-called the RACE reads through MiXCR, storing one row per CDR3 protein. The repertoire includes around 380,000 distinct CDR3 sequences, approximately 5.1% of them detected once, and under 3% sits in the top ten. The CDR3 covers 14 residues. Between the trimmed V and J ends, which lost 6 bases and 0 bases, there was a span of 12 bases. Looked up from germline, CDR1 is MDHEN and CDR2 is SYDVKM. Time point in this sample: patch test 1, 2 weeks after DPC sensitization. Documented treatment: therapeutic diphenylcyclopropenone sensitization with weekly scalp DPC. Every donor had alopecia and was 18 to 70 years old; all were suitable for DPC.

Sample: whole blood, taken in connection with sensitization to the hapten diphenylcyclopropenone (DPC). The chain employs TRBV28 and TRBJ2-7; perhaps TRBD1 as D (5 bases). The receptor was derived from a woman in her forties or fifties with alopecia areata. Some clones in this sample may be carry-over from other donors' samples. DNA for the CDR3: TGTGCCAGCAGGGGGCCGAAAAGCTCCTACGAGCAGTACTTC. This sequence encodes CASRGPKSSYEQYF.